The clone carrying this T cell receptor (beta chain) was found a few times. CDR3 size: 13 residues. Germline CDR1 and CDR2: SNHLY and FYNNEI. J was trimmed by 12 bases and V by 6 bases; bases with no gene match: 11. These data come from a study of breast tumors, draining lymph nodes, adjacent tissues. TCRdb analysed the multiplex PCR reads with MiXCR anew, one entry per CDR3 protein. The table shows 20,000 or so distinct CDR3 sequences, with about 61% occurring only once. The sample consisted of tumor-adjacent breast tissue. J is TRBJ1-2 and V is TRBV2; 9 nucleotides agree with TRBD1. This receptor was obtained from a female donor with breast cancer. Some clones in this sample may be carry-over from other donors' samples. CDR3: CASRGTGWTGNTF. The DNA of the CDR3 is TGTGCCAGCAGGGGGACAGGGTGGACTGGAAACACCTTC.